Below, 22 T cell receptor beta chains from the same sample are listed, as sequenced in a study of cytomegalovirus exposure and HLA in healthy donors. 13 Jbeta primers and 60 Vbeta primers were used for the PCR. The repertoire was sequenced with immunoSEQ multiplex PCR; TCRdb's copy has only in-frame clones and lacks some. The sample includes 200,000 or so clones, approximately 85% of them seen just once. The sequenced material came from PBMCs. These receptors all come from a woman between 50 and 59 years old in good health and CMV-seropositive.

This chain connects TRBV5-1 to TRBJ2-1; 8 positions match TRBD1. Germline loops: CDR1 SGHRS, CDR2 YFSETQ. The CDR3 spans 18 residues. Unmatched junction bases numbered 12, after V lost 1 base and J lost 3 bases. For the CDR3, the DNA is TGCGCCAGCAGCTTGCGGACTTTTACAGGGGGTTACTACAATGAGCAGTTCTTC. Residues: CASSLRTFTGGYYNEQFF. The variable domain in full, completed from reference TRBV5-1 and TRBJ2-1, reads KAGVTQTPRYLIKTRGQQVTLSCSPISGHRSVSWYQQTPGQGLQFLFEYFSETQRNKGNFPGRFSGRQFSNSRSEMNVSTLELGDSALYLCASSLRTFTGGYYNEQFFGPGTRLTVL.

This clone occurred a few times. This rearrangement joins TRBV7-9 to TRBJ2-7; D gene unclear. Between the trimmed V and J ends, which lost 2 bases and 0 bases, there was a span of 8 bases. There are 14 residues in the CDR3. Germline lookup yields CDR1 SEHNR and CDR2 FQNEAQ (reference sequence). The CDR3 sequence is CASSLMEHSYEQYF. CDR3 sequence (DNA): TGTGCCAGCAGCTTAATGGAGCACTCCTACGAGCAGTACTTC.

The gene calls are TRBV18 and TRBJ2-7; 9 nucleotides line up with TRBD1. V shed 5 bases and J 5 bases; nucleotides not matched to a gene: 10. CDR3 length: 15 amino acids. CDR1 KGHSH and CDR2 LQKENI come from the germline V gene. The CDR3 sequence is CASSEMGQGINEQYF. The CDR3 region has the DNA TGTGCCAGCTCAGAAATGGGACAGGGAATCAACGAGCAGTACTTC.

V gene TRBV14 combines with J gene TRBJ2-1; TRBD2 aligns across 9 bases. V gave up 4 bases and J gave up 8 bases; unmatched junction bases: 18. CDR3 size: 18 residues. Germline CDR1 reads SGHDN; CDR2 reads FVKESK. The CDR3 region is CASSPQHRVAGVRDEQFF. The CDR3 DNA follows: TGTGCCAGCAGCCCCCAGCATCGGGTAGCGGGAGTTCGGGATGAGCAGTTCTTC.

V gene TRBV2 combines with J gene TRBJ2-2; no firm D call. V lost 2 bases and J lost 0, with 7 bases in between. This CDR3 contains 15 residues. The germline V gene has CDR1 SNHLY and CDR2 FYNNEI. CDR3 sequence (DNA): TGTGCCAGCAGTGAAAGGCTAGCGAACACCGGGGAGCTGTTTTTT. Its protein is CASSERLANTGELFF.

A single count supports this clone. This chain connects TRBV6-5 to TRBJ2-7; the match to TRBD2 covers 12 bases. Trimming cost V 3 bases and J 6 bases; bases outside gene matches: 3. The CDR3 length is 14 residues. Germline V gives CDR1 MNHEY, CDR2 SVGAGI. DNA of the CDR3: TGTGCCAGCAGTTATGGACTAGCGGGAACCGAGCAGTACTTC. Amino acid sequence: CASSYGLAGTEQYF.

The chain uses TRBV5-1 and TRBJ2-5; 13 bases align to TRBD2. The DNA end lines up better with TRBJ2-7; the J call may be wrong. The CDR3 is 15 residues long. Looked up from germline, CDR1 is SGHRS and CDR2 is YFSETQ. CDR3 DNA: TGCGCCAGCAGCCTTGGACTAGCGGGAGTTTACGAGCAGTACTTC. Its protein product is CASSLGLAGVYEQYF.

The chain employs TRBV10-2 and TRBJ2-5; 8 bases are a match to TRBD2. J lost 2 bases, V lost 8 bases, and 7 bases had no gene match. Germline V gene lookup returns CDR1 WSHSY and CDR2 SAAADI. The CDR3 sequence is 14 residues long. The CDR3 loop is CASSRPSGQETQYF. The DNA of the CDR3 is TGCGCCAGCTCAAGGCCTAGCGGGCAAGAGACCCAGTACTTC.

V and J are TRBV5-1 and TRBJ1-3, with 8 bases lining up with TRBD1. The CDR3 runs 15 residues. V shed 2 bases, J shed 4 bases, and the junction held 5 bases outside the gene matches. Germline V gene sequence: CDR1 SGHRS, CDR2 YFSETQ. The CDR3 protein is CASSFQGAGGNTIYF. Written as DNA, the CDR3 is TGCGCCAGCAGCTTTCAGGGGGCAGGAGGAAACACCATATATTTT. Full variable domain (remainder filled in from reference TRBV5-1 and TRBJ1-3): KAGVTQTPRYLIKTRGQQVTLSCSPISGHRSVSWYQQTPGQGLQFLFEYFSETQRNKGNFPGRFSGRQFSNSRSEMNVSTLELGDSALYLCASSFQGAGGNTIYFGEGSWLTVV.

This clone was counted a single time. The V call is TRBV10-3, the J call TRBJ1-6, with 9 bases matching TRBD1. Germline V lookup: CDR1 ENHRY, CDR2 SYGVKD. The trim removed 10 bases at V and 2 bases at J, leaving 6 bases unmatched. The CDR3 has 15 amino acids. Here the CDR3 DNA reads TGTGCCACGGGGACAGGGCAGCCCTATAATTCACCCCTCCACTTT. It specifies CATGTGQPYNSPLHF.

V usage is TRBV28 and J usage is TRBJ1-1; D is uncertain. From germline, CDR1 is MDHEN and CDR2 SYDVKM. The V end was cut by 1 base, the J end by 4 bases, with 7 bases between. The CDR3 runs to 13 residues. In nucleotides, the CDR3 is TGTGCCAGCAGTTTATCCGTCCCCACTGAAGCTTTCTTT. Protein sequence: CASSLSVPTEAFF.

There are a few counts of this clone. The chain couples TRBV7-6 to TRBJ2-2, with TRBD1 matching 7 bases. CDR1 and CDR2 (germline): SGHVS, FNYEAQ. The CDR3 loop spans 17 amino acids. After removal of 2 bases from V and 4 bases from J, the junction contained 10 bases not matched to a gene. The CDR3 sequence is CASSLSPEGASTGELFF. The DNA for the CDR3 is TGTGCCAGCAGCTTATCCCCTGAGGGGGCGAGCACCGGGGAGCTGTTTTTT.

The chain employs TRBV7-9 and TRBJ1-1, with 9 bases fitting TRBD1. The CDR3 is 16 amino acids. Germline V gives CDR1 SEHNR, CDR2 FQNEAQ (reference sequence). The trim removed 2 bases at V and 1 base at J, leaving 5 bases unmatched. CDR3 protein: CASSLRPGQGNTEAFF. Written as DNA, the CDR3 is TGTGCCAGCAGCTTACGACCGGGACAGGGGAACACTGAAGCTTTCTTT.

The gene calls are TRBV7-3 and TRBJ1-5; D unclear. Germline CDR1 and CDR2: SGHTA and FQGTGA. The CDR3 has 17 residues. V gave up 0 bases and J gave up 0 bases, with 12 bases separating them. DNA of the CDR3: TGTGCCAGCAGCTTAACGTTTCAGGAATATAGCAATCAGCCCCAGCATTTT. Residues: CASSLTFQEYSNQPQHF. Full variable domain (remainder filled in from reference TRBV7-3 and TRBJ1-5): GAGVSQTPSNKVTEKGKYVELRCDPISGHTALYWYRQSLGQGPEFLIYFQGTGAADDSGLPNDRFFAVRPEGSVSTLKIQRTERGDSAVYLCASSLTFQEYSNQPQHFGDGTRLSIL.

The genes are TRBV11-2 and TRBJ2-2; 9 positions match TRBD2. Germline V gene sequence: CDR1 SGHAT, CDR2 FQNNGV. After removal of 0 bases from V and 1 base from J, the junction contained 9 bases not matched to a gene. The CDR3 sequence is 19 residues long. The CDR3 region is CASSLDGLAGALNTGELFF. CDR3 nucleotide sequence: TGTGCCAGCAGCTTAGACGGGTTAGCGGGGGCCCTGAACACCGGGGAGCTGTTTTTT. Full variable domain (rest looked up from reference TRBV11-2 and TRBJ2-2): EAGVAQSPRYKIIEKRQSVAFWCNPISGHATLYWYQQILGQGPKLLIQFQNNGVVDDSQLPKDRFSAERLKGVDSTLKIQPAKLEDSAVYLCASSLDGLAGALNTGELFFGEGSRLTVL.

This clone was counted only a few times. The chain couples TRBV5-1 to TRBJ2-3; 8 positions agree with TRBD2. The CDR3 sequence is 15 residues long. Per the germline V gene, CDR1 is SGHRS and CDR2 is YFSETQ. Trimming at V came to 4 bases and at J to 1 base, leaving 5 bases not matched to a gene. The chain's CDR3 is CASSLSTSGTDTQYF. CDR3 sequence (DNA): TGCGCCAGCAGCCTCTCGACTAGCGGCACAGATACGCAGTATTTT.

Regarding this clone: One end of the junction is discordant with germline, which a read error may explain. CDR3 amino acids: CASSLSGKETQYF. DNA of the CDR3: TGTGCTAGCAGCTTATCAGGGAAAGAGACCCAGTACTTC. The chain employs TRBV7-7 and TRBJ2-5; a possible D gene is TRBD1 (5 bases). This CDR3 is 13 amino acids long. Germline V gene data show CDR1 as SSHAT and CDR2 as FNYEAQ (reference sequence).

The rearrangement joins TRBV2 to TRBJ2-7, with 10 bases that match TRBD2. The CDR3 has 14 amino acids. V was clipped by 4 bases and J by 3 bases; unmatched bases: 3. Germline V gene sequence: CDR1 SNHLY, CDR2 FYNNEI. CDR3 in DNA: TGTGCCAGCAGTGCACCTAGCGGGAGCTACGAGCAGTACTTC. Protein: CASSAPSGSYEQYF.

The chain links TRBV5-1 to TRBJ2-2, with TRBD1 matching over 10 bases. The V and J ends lost 5 bases and 4 bases, in that order; junction bases with no gene match: 5. The CDR3 consists of 15 residues. The germline CDR1 and CDR2 sequences are SGHRS and YFSETQ. Written as DNA, the CDR3 is TGCGCCAGCAGTCCGGGACAGGGGATCACCGGGGAGCTGTTTTTT. This gives the protein CASSPGQGITGELFF.

The V gene is TRBV5-1, the J gene TRBJ1-2; the D is unclear. CDR1 and CDR2 (germline): SGHRS, YFSETQ. The CDR3 is 14 residues long. Deletions cut 0 bases from V and 6 bases from J, with 12 bases between. The CDR3 here is CASSLATQDNGYTF. In nucleotides, the CDR3 is TGCGCCAGCAGCTTGGCCACGCAGGATAATGGCTACACCTTC. The full variable domain, rest sourced from reference TRBV5-1 and TRBJ1-2, is KAGVTQTPRYLIKTRGQQVTLSCSPISGHRSVSWYQQTPGQGLQFLFEYFSETQRNKGNFPGRFSGRQFSNSRSEMNVSTLELGDSALYLCASSLATQDNGYTFGSGTRLTVV.

In its sample, this clone was seen a few times. V gene TRBV27 combines with J gene TRBJ2-7, with 16 bases aligning to TRBD2. The CDR3 sequence is 19 residues long. The germline CDR1 and CDR2 sequences are MNHEY and SMNVEV (reference sequence). V was pared by 2 bases and J by 7 bases, with 14 bases of the junction left unmatched. As DNA, the CDR3 is TGTGCCAGCAGTTTACTGGGGCGCGGGACTAGCGGGGGGGCCCTGGAGCAGTACTTC. Encoded protein: CASSLLGRGTSGGALEQYF.

This chain links TRBV19 with TRBJ2-1; 8 bases fit TRBD2. The ends lost 2 bases at V and 0 bases at J; junction bases unmatched: 3. CDR1 and CDR2 from the germline V gene are LNHDA and SQIVND (reference sequence). CDR3 length: 16 residues. This CDR3 reads CASSITSGSSYNEQFF. For the CDR3, the DNA is TGTGCCAGTAGTATAACTAGCGGCAGCTCCTACAATGAGCAGTTCTTC.